This T cell receptor beta chain was profiled in a study of T cells after yellow fever vaccination (dated by TCRdb to the late 2010s). About the full investigation: The SMART-Seq v4 Ultra Low Input RNA kit was used to prepare libraries from fractions with low cell numbers. Bulk PBMC replicates and cell subsets were isolated from blood drawn at multiple timepoints before and after both primary and secondary immunization. Bulk TCR alpha and beta repertoires were sequenced longitudinally to track T-cell clones before and after primary and booster YFV17D yellow fever vaccination. The cohort comprised two healthy male donors, one aged 18 to 29 and one aged 30 to 40 years. What the authors observed across the whole study: Most clones expanded after primary vaccination (almost 97% of CD4 and 88% of CD8) were re-detected after the booster, suggesting that broad memory maintenance occurred. Because only a couple of donors were included in the study, the extent to which the findings can be generalized is limited. A small share of clonotypes was detected in both CD4 and CD8 compartments, with the overlap likely arising from convergent recombination. The secondary T-cell response was weaker than the primary response but faster, peaking on day 5 instead of day 15. Computational filtering was required because FACS-sorted repertoires could contain abundant contaminating clonotypes from the bulk population.

This sample's treatment or condition label indicates: live attenuated yellow fever vaccine strain. A standard Ficoll-Paque protocol was used to isolate PBMCs from peripheral blood. Dynabeads CD4 and CD8 positive selection kits were used to isolate CD4 and CD8 T-cell fractions. RNA was extracted with TriZol from bulk PBMCs, CD4 and CD8 fractions, and dextramer-positive and dextramer-negative fractions. Concerning this clonotype itself: What antigen it recognizes has not been identified. Base qualities are not provided; no much larger clone lies one nucleotide away.

The germline V gene gives CDR1 as MNHEY and CDR2 as SVGEGT. V is clipped by 6 bases and J by 8 bases, and the sequence between their germline boundaries is 11 bases long. The CDR3 goes from the cysteine to the phenylalanine over 12 residues. Just the 36-base CDR3 DNA is kept, in frame starting at base 1. TCR cDNA was synthesized by 5'RACE template switching, which introduced a universal primer site and unique molecular identifiers. Priming for cDNA synthesis came from both the TCR alpha and TCR beta constant segments. Libraries were amplified in two PCR steps, with sample barcodes and sequencing adapters added in the second step. Libraries were sequenced on Illumina HiSeq 2500 (2x100 bp) or NovaSeq (2x150 bp). The study's processing was this. Reads were demultiplexed and collapsed into UMI consensus sequences with MIGEC, and V(D)J alignment was performed with MiXCR. Clonotypes responding to the vaccine were identified with edgeR on replicate PBMC samples, with the criteria of FDR below 0.01 and a log2 fold change above 5 up to day 15. Each bulk clonotype received a CD4 or CD8 identity based on whether the sequenced CD4 or CD8 repertoire contained that clonotype at higher abundance. Clones were called with MiXCR by TCRdb after fastp trimmed the public reads at Q25, and only in-frame beta chains were retained. Under each unique CDR3 protein, matching rows form one entry showing the most common genes and DNA. TCRdb, not the original authors, processed these V and J calls. This sample comprises 200,000 to 300,000 distinct CDR3 sequences, over 6.5% of them detected only once. The top ten clones comprise around 1% of the sample.

The V gene is TRBV6-2 or TRBV6-3 and the J gene is TRBJ2-1; the D gene cannot be named for sure. The material sequenced was CD4+ T cells sorted from PBMCs, taken on the day of the yellow fever booster vaccination. This sequence originates from a man aged 25-45 years who received the YFV17D yellow fever vaccine. The DNA sequence is given as TGTGCCAGCAGCCTCAGGTTTTATGAGCAGTTCTTC. Its protein product is CASSLRFYEQFF.